Detailed here is one T cell receptor (beta chain). Amplification yielded TCR beta CDR3 regions, with RNA transcripts as the source. HTBI primers were the set used in a first-round RT-PCR of the TCR CDR3. TCRdb itself ran the multiplex PCR reads through MiXCR, one entry per CDR3 protein. The table has some 500,000 distinct CDR3 sequences, approximately 15% seen once. After removal of 4 bases from V and 2 bases from J, the junction contained 4 bases not matched to a gene. CDR3 size: 15 residues. Germline V gene sequence: CDR1 SGHDT, CDR2 YYEEEE. This entry is derived from a study of T cells in Graves' hyperthyroidism and ophthalmopathy.

This clonotype originated in a woman younger than 35 with Graves' hyperthyroidism. The V gene is TRBV5-6, the J gene TRBJ1-3; 9 bases line up with TRBD1. Sequenced: blood. The CDR3 is CASSPTGGTGNTIYF. CDR3 DNA: TGTGCCAGCAGCCCGACAGGGGGTACTGGAAACACCATATATTTT.